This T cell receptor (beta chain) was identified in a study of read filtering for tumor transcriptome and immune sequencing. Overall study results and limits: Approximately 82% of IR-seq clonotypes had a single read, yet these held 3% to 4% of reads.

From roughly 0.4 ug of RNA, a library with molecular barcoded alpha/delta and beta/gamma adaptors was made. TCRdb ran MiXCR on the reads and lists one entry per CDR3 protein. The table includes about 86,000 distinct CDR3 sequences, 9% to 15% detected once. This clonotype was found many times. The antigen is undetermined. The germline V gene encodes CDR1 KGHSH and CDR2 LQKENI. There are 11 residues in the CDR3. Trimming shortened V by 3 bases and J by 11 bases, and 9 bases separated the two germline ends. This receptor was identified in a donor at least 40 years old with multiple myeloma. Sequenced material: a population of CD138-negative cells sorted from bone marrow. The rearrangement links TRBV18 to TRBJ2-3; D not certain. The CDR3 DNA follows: TGTGCCAGCTCACCTTCGCTAGAGCAGTATTTT. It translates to CASSPSLEQYF.